A selection of T cell receptor beta chains follows, all from one sample in a study of blood T cells in healthy people across ages. TCRdb called the 5' RACE reads again in MiXCR, with one record for every CDR3 protein. The table has under 2 million distinct CDR3 sequences, around 36% seen once. Source material: blood. The receptor source for this set is a woman under 40 in good health. Both conserved end residues are trimmed from each CDR3. The size field is filled for only some rows; it gives once, few, many or a size class.

j_gene: TRBJ1-2; abundance: -; v_gene: TRBV5-1; CDR3aa: ASSPGTHGYT
j_gene: TRBJ1-3; abundance: -; v_gene: TRBV4-2; CDR3aa: ASSQEPTGVSGAGNTIY
j_gene: TRBJ2-3; abundance: -; v_gene: TRBV28; CDR3aa: ASSLWGSGGTDTQY
j_gene: TRBJ2-3; abundance: few; v_gene: TRBV6-4; CDR3aa: ASSDSLGDTQY
j_gene: TRBJ2-7; abundance: many; v_gene: TRBV20-1; CDR3aa: SAVAGGSYEQY
j_gene: TRBJ2-1; abundance: -; v_gene: TRBV3-1; CDR3aa: ASSQPGRGDNERF
j_gene: TRBJ2-5; abundance: few; v_gene: TRBV5-1; CDR3aa: ASSLDVGLETQY
j_gene: TRBJ2-7; abundance: -; v_gene: TRBV15; CDR3aa: ATSSWDSPYEQY
j_gene: TRBJ2-7; abundance: -; v_gene: TRBV7-2; CDR3aa: ASSLAINHEQY
j_gene: TRBJ2-1; abundance: -; v_gene: TRBV28; CDR3aa: ASITSGRAAHNEQF
j_gene: TRBJ2-6; abundance: few; v_gene: TRBV7-2; CDR3aa: ASSSRGPFSGANVLT
j_gene: TRBJ2-7; abundance: -; v_gene: TRBV28; CDR3aa: ASKKGTSGGGSYEQY
j_gene: TRBJ2-7; abundance: -; v_gene: TRBV28; CDR3aa: ASSWTGKGYEQY
j_gene: TRBJ2-1; abundance: few; v_gene: TRBV7-9; CDR3aa: ASSSREGYEQF
j_gene: TRBJ1-2; abundance: few; v_gene: TRBV3-1; CDR3aa: ASSQPGLPNYGYT
j_gene: TRBJ2-3; abundance: -; v_gene: TRBV30; CDR3aa: AWSVSTRLTDTQY
j_gene: TRBJ2-2; abundance: -; v_gene: TRBV20-1; CDR3aa: SARGVEGYTGELF
j_gene: TRBJ1-4; abundance: -; v_gene: TRBV5-6; CDR3aa: ASSFEGRRAEKLF
j_gene: TRBJ2-7; abundance: -; v_gene: TRBV6-1; CDR3aa: ASSAIIGQGINEQY
j_gene: TRBJ2-1; abundance: once; v_gene: TRBV12-3/TRBV12-4; CDR3aa: ASSLPIRGSLNEQF
j_gene: TRBJ2-7; abundance: -; v_gene: TRBV20-1; CDR3aa: SARDIGGLTGYTYEQY
j_gene: TRBJ2-7; abundance: many; v_gene: TRBV12-3/TRBV12-4; CDR3aa: ASSSQDSIRHEQY
j_gene: TRBJ2-1; abundance: many; v_gene: TRBV7-3; CDR3aa: ASSLAGHNEQF
j_gene: TRBJ2-7; abundance: few; v_gene: TRBV20-1; CDR3aa: SAPDTPLYEQY
j_gene: TRBJ2-3; abundance: -; v_gene: TRBV20-1; CDR3aa: SARGITDTQY
j_gene: TRBJ1-1; abundance: few; v_gene: TRBV6-5; CDR3aa: ASGKGANTEAF
j_gene: TRBJ2-5; abundance: -; v_gene: TRBV3-1; CDR3aa: ASSHRFEGLYQETQY
j_gene: TRBJ1-2; abundance: -; v_gene: TRBV6-2/TRBV6-3; CDR3aa: ASSARKGTGPFRYGYT
j_gene: TRBJ2-1; abundance: -; v_gene: TRBV5-1; CDR3aa: ASSGDSGGGSYNEQF
j_gene: TRBJ2-7; abundance: -; v_gene: TRBV7-6; CDR3aa: ASSPGGGGSSYEQY
j_gene: TRBJ1-2; abundance: -; v_gene: TRBV29-1; CDR3aa: SVEDALREGYGYT
j_gene: TRBJ2-6; abundance: few; v_gene: TRBV6-6; CDR3aa: ASTPGLDAGANVLT
j_gene: TRBJ2-1; abundance: many; v_gene: TRBV6-6; CDR3aa: ASSYGELANEQF
j_gene: TRBJ2-7; abundance: -; v_gene: TRBV7-4; CDR3aa: ASSFWEGIYEQY
j_gene: TRBJ2-5; abundance: few; v_gene: TRBV9; CDR3aa: ASSAGLAGEPETQY
j_gene: TRBJ2-2; abundance: few; v_gene: TRBV5-1; CDR3aa: ASSLNSGASNTGELF
j_gene: TRBJ2-7; abundance: -; v_gene: TRBV20-1; CDR3aa: SASDTGYNEQY
j_gene: TRBJ1-1; abundance: -; v_gene: TRBV7-9; CDR3aa: ASSLEVGGNTEAF
j_gene: TRBJ2-7; abundance: -; v_gene: TRBV6-1; CDR3aa: ASGDRSYYEQY